Shown below are 9 T cell receptor beta chains from a single sample sequenced in a study of identical twins. TCRdb processed the 5' RACE reads anew with MiXCR; each CDR3 protein has one entry. The data show roughly 630,000 distinct CDR3 sequences, around 7.4% seen once. These data also formed part of another study, on yellow fever vaccine responses in identical twins.

What was sequenced was PBMCs. All receptors come from a woman younger than 35 in good health.

This clonotype was seen at least ten times. V gene TRBV12-3 or TRBV12-4 combines with J gene TRBJ1-1, with D maybe TRBD1 (6 bases). Trimming cost V 3 bases and J 5 bases, with 10 bases left between them. This CDR3 comprises 13 residues. The CDR3 sequence: CASSFIGQTEAFF. In DNA, the CDR3 is TGTGCCAGCAGTTTTATTGGACAGACTGAAGCTTTCTTT.

V and J are TRBV7-8 and TRBJ2-1; D gene ambiguous. Germline lookup yields CDR1 SGHVS and CDR2 FQNEAQ. V gave up 0 bases and J gave up 0 bases, with 12 bases separating them. The CDR3 totals 17 residues. CDR3 DNA sequence: TGTGCCAGCAGCTTAGCGATCCCTACAATCTCCTACAATGAGCAGTTCTTC. It is translated as CASSLAIPTISYNEQFF.

The rearrangement links TRBV11-3 to TRBJ2-1; TRBD2 matches at 8 bases. There are 16 residues in the CDR3. The germline V gene has CDR1 SGHNT and CDR2 YENEEA. Losses at the gene ends were 7 bases for V and 0 bases for J; bases not matched to a gene: 8. DNA for the CDR3: TGTGCCAGCACCAATAGCGGGGTGAGCTCCTACAATGAGCAGTTCTTC. Translated, it gives CASTNSGVSSYNEQFF. Using reference TRBV11-3 and TRBJ2-1 for the parts outside the CDR3, the full variable domain is EAGVVQSPRYKIIEKKQPVAFWCNPISGHNTLYWYLQNLGQGPELLIRYENEEAVDDSQLPKDRFSAERLKGVDSTLKIQPAELGDSAVYLCASTNSGVSSYNEQFFGPGTRLTVL.

This clonotype was picked up a small number of times. The rearrangement joins TRBV20-1 to TRBJ1-2; D is undetermined. V was pared by 0 bases and J by 2 bases, with 10 bases between. CDR3 size: 14 residues. CDR1 is DFQATT and CDR2 is SNEGSKA in the germline V gene (reference sequence). The CDR3, as DNA: TGCAGTGCTAGAGATCGGACGGTCAACTATGGCTACACCTTC. Its protein is CSARDRTVNYGYTF.

This clonotype was detected ten times or more. The rearrangement uses TRBV25-1 and TRBJ1-2, with 7 nucleotides matching TRBD1. The V gene end was trimmed by 2 bases and the J gene end by 5 bases; junction bases not matched to a gene: 14. The CDR3 covers 17 residues. CDR1 and CDR2 from the germline V gene are MGHDK and SYGVNS. CDR3: CASSEGPTGPQLYGYTF. In DNA, the CDR3 is TGTGCCAGCAGTGAAGGGCCGACAGGGCCCCAACTATATGGCTACACCTTC.

In its sample, this clonotype was seen many times. The chain links TRBV5-1 to TRBJ2-1; 10 bases line up with TRBD2. Germline CDR1 SGHRS, CDR2 YFSETQ. CDR3 size: 16 residues. J was trimmed by 3 bases and V by 0 bases; bases with no gene match: 3. The chain's CDR3 is CASSLVLAGLYNEQFF. The DNA for the CDR3 is TGCGCCAGCAGCTTGGTACTAGCGGGACTCTACAATGAGCAGTTCTTC.

The table lists this clonotype with many counts. The rearrangement uses TRBV5-1 and TRBJ2-1, with D uncertain. The CDR3 has 11 residues. The V end was cut by 2 bases, the J end by 9 bases, with 6 bases between. Per germline, CDR1 SGHRS and CDR2 YFSETQ. The CDR3 reads CASSLVGEQFF. Written as DNA, the CDR3 is TGCGCCAGCAGCTTAGTTGGTGAGCAGTTCTTC.

This clonotype was detected only a few times. Here the CDR3 reads CATSDLGSPLHF. In nucleotides, the CDR3 is TGTGCCACCAGTGACCTGGGGTCACCCCTCCACTTT. The chain uses TRBV24-1 and TRBJ1-6; D not certain. V was shortened by 4 bases and J by 10 bases, with 7 bases between the two germline ends. Per the germline V gene, CDR1 is KGHDR and CDR2 is SFDVKD. This CDR3 has 12 amino acids.

At least ten counts were recorded for this clonotype. The chain uses TRBV4-1 and TRBJ1-4; no firm D call. Per the germline V gene, CDR1 is MGHRA and CDR2 is YSYEKL. V shed 0 bases and J shed 3 bases, with 8 bases lying between them. The CDR3 runs to 15 residues. CDR3 residues: CASSQEIVSNEKLFF. The CDR3 DNA is TGCGCCAGCAGCCAAGAGATTGTCTCTAATGAAAAACTGTTTTTT.